Included here is one T cell receptor gamma chain sequence, with context. Its target is unknown. The sorted cells were CD3+ Vdelta1+ Vdelta2- thymocytes from alphabeta-depleted thymus. Extracted RNA was reverse transcribed into cDNA. CDR3 amplicons came from multiplex PCR with pooled V-gene forward and constant-region reverse primers. TCRdb reprocessed the multiplex PCR reads using CATT. The data contain over 20,000 gamma-chain clones, roughly 13% of them singletons. This entry belongs to a study of Vδ1+ human thymocytes. The CDR3 is 13 residues long. Germline values: CDR1 VTNTFY, CDR2 YDVSTARD (reference sequence). The ends lost 2 bases at V and 7 bases at J; junction bases unmatched: 8. Study results and limitations: Highly polyclonal TRG and TRD repertoires with Gaussian CDR3 length distributions appeared in thymus. Unlike peripheral blood Vdelta1+ controls, thymic delta-chain sequences included around 21% Vdelta2 and few Vdelta3. Bulk data may be misread because of unexpected Vdelta2 sequences.

Sequencing was carried out using Vdelta1+ gamma-delta thymocytes from the thymus. Subset reported: FACS-sorted CD3+ TCRalphabeta- TCRVdelta1+ TCRVdelta2- thymocytes. The receptor comes from a child less than two years old who had congenital heart surgery. The chain is built from TRGV3 and TRGJ1 or TRGJ2. The CDR3 spells CATWDKFGYKKLF. CDR3 nucleotides: TGTGCCACCTGGGACAAGTTTGGCTATAAGAAACTCTTT.